This T cell receptor beta chain is from a study of shared clonotypes between healthy human individuals. Study-wide points: Researchers sampled blood only, noting tissue repertoires likely differ. Represented diversity (both genetic and exposure-history) was limited by the small number of donors.

This table comes from immunoSEQ multiplex PCR, and its TCRdb copy is limited to in-frame clones, with some not included. Of about 580,000 clones listed, 98% are singletons. This clone was seen at least ten times. Its antigen is as yet unknown. This sample also contains other DNA sequences that code for the same CDR3. Positive CCR7 selection of CD45RO-negative cells yielded the naive CD8 cells, and terminally differentiated effector memory CD45RA+ cells were excluded. The sequenced material came from naive CD8+ T cells sorted from blood. The TCR was taken from a man aged 25 to 40 in good health.

This chain's CDR3 is CASSGTDYEQYF. Written as DNA, the CDR3 is TGTGCCAGCAGTGGGACAGACTACGAGCAGTACTTC. This chain connects TRBV28 to TRBJ2-7, with 7 bases aligning to TRBD1. The CDR3 length is 12 residues. Germline CDR1 and CDR2: MDHEN and SYDVKM. The V and J ends lost 5 bases and 3 bases, in that order; junction bases with no gene match: 1.